This T cell receptor (beta chain) is from a study of CD8 T cells in ankylosing spondylitis. Study results and limitations: Previous work reported some of these motif variants in the synovial fluid and blood of reactive arthritis. For ankylosing spondylitis blood, a TCR beta motif of under 10 highly homologous variants appeared characteristic. Within matched ankylosing spondylitis synovial fluid, disease-linked clones were reportedly significantly enriched.

The CDR3 has 15 residues. With V trimmed by 4 bases and J by 5 bases, 10 bases remained unmatched. Germline V gives CDR1 SGDLS, CDR2 YYNGEE. In its sample, this clonotype was seen many times. Its specificity is not known. Libraries for TCR beta were made by quantitative 5'-RACE with molecular barcodes. One entry per CDR3 protein results from TCRdb running MiXCR on the 5' RACE reads. The sample consists of about 130,000 distinct CDR3 sequences, roughly 11% of them appearing once. This chain uses TRBV9 with TRBJ2-7; 9 bases are a match to TRBD1. The sequence derives from a female donor with ankylosing spondylitis or in good health (not recorded which). Sequencing was done on a sample of blood, either unsorted or a sorted T cell fraction (not recorded which). CDR3 amino acids: CASSPGTGPLDEQYF. The CDR3 DNA follows: TGTGCCAGCAGCCCAGGGACAGGGCCGCTTGACGAGCAGTACTTC.